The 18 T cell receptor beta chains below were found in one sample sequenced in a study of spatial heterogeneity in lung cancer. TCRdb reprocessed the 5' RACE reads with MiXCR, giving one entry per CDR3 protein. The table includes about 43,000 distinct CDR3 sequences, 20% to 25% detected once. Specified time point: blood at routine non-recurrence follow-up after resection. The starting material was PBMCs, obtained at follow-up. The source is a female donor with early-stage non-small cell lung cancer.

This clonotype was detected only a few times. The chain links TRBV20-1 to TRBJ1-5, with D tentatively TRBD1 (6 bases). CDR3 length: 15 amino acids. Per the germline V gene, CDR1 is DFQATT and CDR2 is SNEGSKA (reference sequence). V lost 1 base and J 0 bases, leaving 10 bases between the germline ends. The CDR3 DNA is TGCAGTGCTAGAGTGCGGGGGCGTAGCAATCAGCCCCAGCATTTT. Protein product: CSARVRGRSNQPQHF.

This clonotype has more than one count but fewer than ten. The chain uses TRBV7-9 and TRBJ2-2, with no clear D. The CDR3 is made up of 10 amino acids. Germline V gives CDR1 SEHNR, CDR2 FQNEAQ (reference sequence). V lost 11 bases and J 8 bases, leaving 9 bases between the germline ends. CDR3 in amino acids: CAGARGELFF. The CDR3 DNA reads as TGTGCCGGAGCTAGGGGGGAGCTGTTTTTT.

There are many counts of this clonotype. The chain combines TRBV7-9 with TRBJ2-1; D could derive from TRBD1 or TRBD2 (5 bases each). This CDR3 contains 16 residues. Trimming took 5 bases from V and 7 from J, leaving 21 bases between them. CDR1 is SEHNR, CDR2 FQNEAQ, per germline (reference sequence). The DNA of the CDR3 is TGTGCCAGCAGCCCTAGGGGCCTAGCCCTCCATAATGAGCAGTTCTTC. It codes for CASSPRGLALHNEQFF.

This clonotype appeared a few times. CDR3 sequence: CASSSPITRLTGSTEAFF. The CDR3 coding sequence is TGTGCCAGCAGCTCACCAATCACTCGACTTACAGGGAGCACTGAAGCTTTCTTT. The J gene is TRBJ1-1, the V gene TRBV11-2; D may be TRBD1 (6 bases). The CDR3 runs 18 residues. From germline, CDR1 is SGHAT and CDR2 FQNNGV. Trimming pared 4 bases from V and 4 bases from J, leaving 25 bases between.

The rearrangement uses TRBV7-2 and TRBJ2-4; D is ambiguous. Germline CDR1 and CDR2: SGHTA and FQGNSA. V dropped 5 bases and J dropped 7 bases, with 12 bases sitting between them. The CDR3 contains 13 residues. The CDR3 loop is CASSPRLRNIQYF. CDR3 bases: TGTGCCAGCAGCCCCCGCCTAAGGAACATTCAGTACTTC.

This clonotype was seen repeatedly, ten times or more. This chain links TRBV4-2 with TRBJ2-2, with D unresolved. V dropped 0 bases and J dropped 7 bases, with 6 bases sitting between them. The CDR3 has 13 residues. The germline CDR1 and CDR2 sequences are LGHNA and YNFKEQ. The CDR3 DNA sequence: TGTGCCAGCAGCCAAGATAAACTCGGGGAGCTGTTTTTT. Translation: CASSQDKLGELFF.

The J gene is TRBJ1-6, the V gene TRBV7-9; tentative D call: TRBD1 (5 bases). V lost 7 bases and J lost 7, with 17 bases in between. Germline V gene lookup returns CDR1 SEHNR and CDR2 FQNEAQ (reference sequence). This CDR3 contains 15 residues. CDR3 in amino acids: CASTHEWGGNSPLHF. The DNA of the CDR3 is TGTGCCAGCACCCACGAGTGGGGGGGGAATTCACCCCTCCACTTT.

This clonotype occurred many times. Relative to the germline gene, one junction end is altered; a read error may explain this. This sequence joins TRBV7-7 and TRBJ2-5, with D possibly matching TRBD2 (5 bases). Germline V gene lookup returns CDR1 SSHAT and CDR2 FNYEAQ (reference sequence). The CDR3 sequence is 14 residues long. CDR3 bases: TGTGCTAGCAGCTTATATTCTAGCCGAGAGACCCAGTACTTC. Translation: CASSLYSSRETQYF.

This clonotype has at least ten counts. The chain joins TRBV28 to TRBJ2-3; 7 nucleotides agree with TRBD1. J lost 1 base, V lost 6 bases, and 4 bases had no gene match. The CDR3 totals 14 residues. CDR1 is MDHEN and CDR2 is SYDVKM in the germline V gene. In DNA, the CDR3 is TGTGCCAGCAGACAGGGGACCCGCACAGATACGCAGTATTTT. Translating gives CASRQGTRTDTQYF.

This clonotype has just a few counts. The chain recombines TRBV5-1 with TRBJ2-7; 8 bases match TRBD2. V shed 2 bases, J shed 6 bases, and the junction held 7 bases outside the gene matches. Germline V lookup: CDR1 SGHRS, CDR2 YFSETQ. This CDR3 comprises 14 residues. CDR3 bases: TGCGCCAGCAGCTTAAACGACGCGGGGGGCGAGCAGTACGTC. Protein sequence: CASSLNDAGGEQYV.

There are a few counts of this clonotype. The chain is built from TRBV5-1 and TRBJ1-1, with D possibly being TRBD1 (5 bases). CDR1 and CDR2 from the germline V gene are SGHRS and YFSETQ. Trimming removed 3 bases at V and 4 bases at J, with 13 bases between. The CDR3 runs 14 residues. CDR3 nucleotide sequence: TGCGCCAGCAGCTCCGAAGGGGTTGTCACTGAAGCTTTCTTT. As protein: CASSSEGVVTEAFF. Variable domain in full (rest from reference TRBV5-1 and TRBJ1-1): KAGVTQTPRYLIKTRGQQVTLSCSPISGHRSVSWYQQTPGQGLQFLFEYFSETQRNKGNFPGRFSGRQFSNSRSEMNVSTLELGDSALYLCASSSEGVVTEAFFGQGTRLTVV.

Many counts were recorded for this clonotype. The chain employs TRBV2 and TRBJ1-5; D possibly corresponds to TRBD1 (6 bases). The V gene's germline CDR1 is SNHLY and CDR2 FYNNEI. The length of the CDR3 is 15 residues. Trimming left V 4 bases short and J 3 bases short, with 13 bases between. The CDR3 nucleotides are TGTGCCAGCAGTGCGCGGGACATCTTCAATCAGCCCCAGCATTTT. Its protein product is CASSARDIFNQPQHF. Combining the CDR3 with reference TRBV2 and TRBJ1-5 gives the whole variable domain EPEVTQTPSHQVTQMGQEVILRCVPISNHLYFYWYRQILGQKVEFLVSFYNNEISEKSEIFDDQFSVERPDGSNFTLKIRSTKLEDSAMYFCASSARDIFNQPQHFGDGTRLSIL.

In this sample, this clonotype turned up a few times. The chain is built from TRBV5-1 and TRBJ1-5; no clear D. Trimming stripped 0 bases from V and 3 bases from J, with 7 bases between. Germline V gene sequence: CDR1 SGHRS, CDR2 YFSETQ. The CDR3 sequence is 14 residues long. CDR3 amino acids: CASSLDGINQPQHF. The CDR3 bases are TGCGCCAGCAGCTTGGACGGGATCAATCAGCCCCAGCATTTT.

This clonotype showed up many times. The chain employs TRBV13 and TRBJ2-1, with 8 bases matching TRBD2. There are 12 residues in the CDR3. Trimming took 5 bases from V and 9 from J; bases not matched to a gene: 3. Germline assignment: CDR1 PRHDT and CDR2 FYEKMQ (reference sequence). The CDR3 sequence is CASSATSGEQFF. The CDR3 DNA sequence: TGTGCCAGCAGCGCTACTAGCGGTGAGCAGTTCTTC. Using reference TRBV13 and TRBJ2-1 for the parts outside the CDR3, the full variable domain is AAGVIQSPRHLIKEKRETATLKCYPIPRHDTVYWYQQGPGQDPQFLISFYEKMQSDKGSIPDRFSAQQFSDYHSELNMSSLELGDSALYFCASSATSGEQFFGPGTRLTVL.

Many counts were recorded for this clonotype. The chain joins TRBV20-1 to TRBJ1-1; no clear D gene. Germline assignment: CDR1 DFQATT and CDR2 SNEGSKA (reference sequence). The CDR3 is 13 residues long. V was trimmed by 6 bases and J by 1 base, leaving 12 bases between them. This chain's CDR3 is CSAPDGENTEAFF. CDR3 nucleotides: TGCAGTGCCCCCGACGGAGAGAACACTGAAGCTTTCTTT.

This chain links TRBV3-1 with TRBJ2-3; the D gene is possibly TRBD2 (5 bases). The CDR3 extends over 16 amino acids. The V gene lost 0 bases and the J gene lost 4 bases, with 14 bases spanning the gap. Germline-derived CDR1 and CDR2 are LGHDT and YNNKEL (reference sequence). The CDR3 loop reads CASSQDLASGADTQYF. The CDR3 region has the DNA TGTGCCAGCAGCCAAGATCTGGCGAGCGGCGCAGATACGCAGTATTTT.

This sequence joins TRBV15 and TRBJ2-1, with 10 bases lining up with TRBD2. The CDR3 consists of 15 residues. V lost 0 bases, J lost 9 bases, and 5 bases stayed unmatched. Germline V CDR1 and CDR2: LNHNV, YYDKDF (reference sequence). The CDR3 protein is CATSRDLAGAFEQFF. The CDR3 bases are TGTGCCACCAGCAGAGATCTAGCGGGAGCATTTGAGCAGTTCTTC.

This CDR3 is CSARDSSSGNTIYF. DNA of the CDR3: TGCAGTGCTAGAGATAGCAGCTCTGGAAACACCATATATTTT. The V gene is TRBV20-1, the J gene TRBJ1-3; no firm D call. Per germline, CDR1 DFQATT and CDR2 SNEGSKA (reference sequence). Trimming cost V 0 bases and J 0 bases, with 6 bases left between them. The CDR3 covers 14 residues.